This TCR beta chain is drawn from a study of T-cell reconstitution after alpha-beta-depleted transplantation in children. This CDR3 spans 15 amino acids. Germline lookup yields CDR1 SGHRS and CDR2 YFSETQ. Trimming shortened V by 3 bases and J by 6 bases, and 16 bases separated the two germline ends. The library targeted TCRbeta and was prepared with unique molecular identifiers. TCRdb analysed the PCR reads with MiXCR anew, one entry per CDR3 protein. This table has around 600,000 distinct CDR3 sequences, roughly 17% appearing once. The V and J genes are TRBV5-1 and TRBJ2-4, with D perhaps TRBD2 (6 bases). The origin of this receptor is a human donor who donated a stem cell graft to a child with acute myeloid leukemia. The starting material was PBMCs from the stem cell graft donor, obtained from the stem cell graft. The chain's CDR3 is CASSSEAGTLNIQYF. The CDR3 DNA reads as TGCGCCAGCAGCTCCGAGGCGGGGACCTTAAACATTCAGTACTTC. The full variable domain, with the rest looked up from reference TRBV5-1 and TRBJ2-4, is KAGVTQTPRYLIKTRGQQVTLSCSPISGHRSVSWYQQTPGQGLQFLFEYFSETQRNKGNFPGRFSGRQFSNSRSEMNVSTLELGDSALYLCASSSEAGTLNIQYFGAGTRLSVL.